This TCR beta chain was retrieved from a study of blood T cell repertoires in COVID-19. In the study overall: Collection of acute and convalescent COVID-19 samples took place in the United States, Italy and Spain. Sources were T cells, B-cell-depleted T cells, or PBMCs; the material itself was cDNA or gDNA.

Produced via immunoSEQ multiplex PCR; TCRdb's table is partial and in-frame only. The profile shows more than 55,000 clones, 85% to 95% of them singletons. CDR3 length: 15 amino acids. Germline V gives CDR1 LNHNV, CDR2 YYDKDF (reference sequence). The V gene end was trimmed by 3 bases and the J gene end by 8 bases; junction bases not matched to a gene: 9. The source material was peripheral blood. The chain carries TRBV15 and TRBJ2-1, with TRBD2 identical over 8 bases. This clonotype was sampled from a man between 45 and 60 years old with active COVID-19. The CDR3 coding sequence is TGTGCCACCAGCAGCCCGGGACTAGGAATCTATGAGCAGTTCTTC. It specifies CATSSPGLGIYEQFF.